What follows describes a single TCR beta chain. The antigen is not known. This sample was taken from a study of breast tumors, draining lymph nodes, adjacent tissues. Study-wide points: Compared with lymph nodes, tumors were less diverse; compared with nontumor tissue, more. The lymph node origin of tumor T cells was framed as consistent with a hypothesis, not demonstrated. Findings are consistent with lymph node origin and intratumoral expansion of most tumor T cells. Compared with basal-like, luminal-like tumors shared significantly more repertoire with nontumor tissue.

V trimming: 6 bases; J trimming: 3 bases; junction bases outside the gene matches: 8. The CDR3 totals 15 residues. The germline gives CDR1 MDHEN, CDR2 SYDVKM. TCRdb processed the multiplex PCR reads anew with MiXCR; each CDR3 protein has one entry. The data contain about 220,000 distinct CDR3 sequences, less than 45% of them singletons. Samples came from axillary lymph nodes draining the breast cancer. Sequencing was performed on axillary lymph node tissue. The clonotype originates from a female donor with breast cancer. Some clones in this sample may be carry-over from other donors' samples. V usage is TRBV28 and J usage is TRBJ2-7; 10 nucleotides align to TRBD2. CDR3 DNA: TGTGCCAGCAGGGGTTTAGCGGGAGGACGCTACGAGCAGTACTTC. Protein: CASRGLAGGRYEQYF. Using reference TRBV28 and TRBJ2-7 for the parts outside the CDR3, the full variable domain is DVKVTQSSRYLVKRTGEKVFLECVQDMDHENMFWYRQDPGLGLRLIYFSYDVKMKEKGDIPEGYSVSREKKERFSLILESASTNQTSMYLCASRGLAGGRYEQYFGPGTRLTVT.